The clone carrying this T cell receptor (beta chain) appeared a single time. Antigen specificity is unknown. The data derive from a study of T cells in localized non-small cell lung cancer. Study results and limitations: Uninvolved adjacent lung, not tumor, had the highest T cell clonality. Longer overall survival was linked to higher blood T cell density. Out of the top 100 tumor clones, a median roughly 52 were seen in adjacent lung.

The data were produced by immunoSEQ multiplex PCR, yet TCRdb's version contains in-frame clones alone and is incomplete. In the table there are about 54,000 clones, about 80% of which are singletons. This CDR3 is built from 14 residues. Germline CDR1 SGHAT, CDR2 FQNNGV. V was trimmed by 1 base and J by 7 bases, leaving 13 bases between them. The genes are TRBV11-2 and TRBJ2-5, with D possibly being TRBD2 (5 bases). The TCR sequence derives from an older female donor with stage II squamous cell lung carcinoma. Here the sequenced sample was peripheral blood, taken before any cancer treatment. This CDR3 is CASSLGSSRTTQYF. CDR3 nucleotides: TGTGCCAGCAGCTTAGGATCTAGCCGTACGACCCAGTACTTC.